Following are 2 T cell receptor beta chains from one sample sequenced in a study of blood T cell repertoires in COVID-19. TCRdb's table, derived via immunoSEQ multiplex PCR, lists solely in-frame clones and lacks some. Seen here are more than 400,000 clones, about 92% observed once, and the top ten hold approximately 0.65%. The sequencing sample was made of PBMCs or T cells enriched from blood (not recorded which). The receptor set was obtained from a man younger than 35 who had recovered from COVID-19.

V gene TRBV7-9 combines with J gene TRBJ2-1; D uncertain. With 1 base removed from V and 10 bases from J, the gap between germline ends came to 11 bases. The CDR3 has 13 residues. CDR1 and CDR2 (germline): SEHNR, FQNEAQ (reference sequence). The CDR3 loop reads CASSLVPRSEQFF. The DNA for the CDR3 is TGTGCCAGCAGCTTAGTTCCGCGATCGGAGCAGTTCTTC. Drawing the rest from reference TRBV7-9 and TRBJ2-1, the complete variable domain is DTGVSQNPRHKITKRGQNVTFRCDPISEHNRLYWYRQTLGQGPEFLTYFQNEAQLEKSRLLSDRFSAERPKGSFSTLEIQRTEQGDSAMYLCASSLVPRSEQFFGPGTRLTVL.

The chain couples TRBV7-8 to TRBJ1-3; D gene unclear. The CDR3 consists of 17 residues. V was shortened by 1 base and J by 0 bases, with 13 bases between the two germline ends. Germline CDR1 reads SGHVS; CDR2 reads FQNEAQ. This chain's CDR3 is CASSLEVAPSSGNTIYF. The CDR3 nucleotides read TGTGCCAGCAGCTTAGAGGTTGCTCCTAGCTCTGGAAACACCATATATTTT.